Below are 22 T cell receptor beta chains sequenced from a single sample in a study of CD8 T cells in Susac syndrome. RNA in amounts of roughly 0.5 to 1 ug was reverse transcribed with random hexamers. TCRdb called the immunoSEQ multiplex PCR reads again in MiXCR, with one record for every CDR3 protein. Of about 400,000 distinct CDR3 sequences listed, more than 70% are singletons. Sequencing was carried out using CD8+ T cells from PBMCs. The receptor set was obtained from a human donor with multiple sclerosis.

This CDR3 is CASSQGHSNQPQHF. DNA of the CDR3: TGCGCCAGCAGCCAGGGTCATAGCAATCAGCCCCAGCATTTT. The gene calls are TRBV4-1 and TRBJ1-5; D not resolved. Trimming cost V 3 bases and J 0 bases, with 6 bases left between them. Germline V gene data show CDR1 as MGHRA and CDR2 as YSYEKL. This CDR3 is 14 amino acids long.

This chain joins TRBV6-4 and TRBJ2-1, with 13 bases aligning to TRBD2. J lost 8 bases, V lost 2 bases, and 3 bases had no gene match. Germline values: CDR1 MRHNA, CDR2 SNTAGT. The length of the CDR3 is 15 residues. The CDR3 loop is CASSDTGTSGDEQFF. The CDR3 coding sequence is TGTGCCAGCAGTGACACGGGGACTAGCGGGGATGAGCAGTTCTTC.

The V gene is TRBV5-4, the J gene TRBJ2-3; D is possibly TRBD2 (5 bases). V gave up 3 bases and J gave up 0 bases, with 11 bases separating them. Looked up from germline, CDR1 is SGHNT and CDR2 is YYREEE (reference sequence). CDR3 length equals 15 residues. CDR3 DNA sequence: TGTGCCAGCAGCTCGCCGGGGTGGAGCACAGATACGCAGTATTTT. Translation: CASSSPGWSTDTQYF.

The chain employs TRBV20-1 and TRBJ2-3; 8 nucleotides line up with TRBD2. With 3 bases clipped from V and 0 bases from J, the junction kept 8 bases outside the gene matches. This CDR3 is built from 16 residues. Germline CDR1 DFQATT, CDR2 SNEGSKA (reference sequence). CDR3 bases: TGCAGTGCTAGGGCCCGGGGGGGCGTGAGCACAGATACGCAGTATTTT. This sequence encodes CSARARGGVSTDTQYF.

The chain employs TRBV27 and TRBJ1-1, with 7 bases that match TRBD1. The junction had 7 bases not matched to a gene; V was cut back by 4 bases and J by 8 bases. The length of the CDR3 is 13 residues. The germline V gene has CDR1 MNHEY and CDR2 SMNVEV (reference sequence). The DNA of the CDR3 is TGTGCCAGCAGTTGGACGACAGGGACAGAAGCTTTCTTT. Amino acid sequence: CASSWTTGTEAFF.

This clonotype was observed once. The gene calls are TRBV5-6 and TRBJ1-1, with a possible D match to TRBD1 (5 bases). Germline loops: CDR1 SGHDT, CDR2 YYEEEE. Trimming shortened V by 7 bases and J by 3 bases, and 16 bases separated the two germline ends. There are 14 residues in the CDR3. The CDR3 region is CASESGGRYTEAFF. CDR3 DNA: TGTGCCAGCGAATCGGGGGGAAGGTACACTGAAGCTTTCTTT.

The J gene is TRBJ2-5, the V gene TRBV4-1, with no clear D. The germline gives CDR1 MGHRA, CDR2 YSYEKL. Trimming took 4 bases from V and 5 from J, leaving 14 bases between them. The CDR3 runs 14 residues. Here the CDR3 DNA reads TGCGCCAGCAGCCCCGGCCGAGGACGGGAGACCCAGTACTTC. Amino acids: CASSPGRGRETQYF.

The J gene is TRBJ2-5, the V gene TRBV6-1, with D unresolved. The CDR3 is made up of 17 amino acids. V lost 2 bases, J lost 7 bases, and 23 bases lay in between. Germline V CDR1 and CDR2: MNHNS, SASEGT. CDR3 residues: CASSEPLSTYGVGTQYF. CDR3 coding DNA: TGTGCCAGCAGTGAACCCCTTTCGACATACGGTGTGGGGACCCAGTACTTC.

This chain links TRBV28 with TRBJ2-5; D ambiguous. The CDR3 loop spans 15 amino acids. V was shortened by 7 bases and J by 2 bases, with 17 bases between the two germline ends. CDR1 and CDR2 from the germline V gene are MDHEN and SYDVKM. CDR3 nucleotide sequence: TGTGCCAGCACCATCTTGTCCCTCCCGCAAGAGACCCAGTACTTC. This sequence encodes CASTILSLPQETQYF.

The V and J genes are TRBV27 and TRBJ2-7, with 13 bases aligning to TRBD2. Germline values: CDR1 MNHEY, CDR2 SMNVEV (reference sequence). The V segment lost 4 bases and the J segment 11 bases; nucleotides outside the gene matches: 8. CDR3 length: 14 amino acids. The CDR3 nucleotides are TGTGCCAGCAGTTCCGGGACTAGCGGGATAGGAGAGTACTTC. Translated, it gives CASSSGTSGIGEYF.

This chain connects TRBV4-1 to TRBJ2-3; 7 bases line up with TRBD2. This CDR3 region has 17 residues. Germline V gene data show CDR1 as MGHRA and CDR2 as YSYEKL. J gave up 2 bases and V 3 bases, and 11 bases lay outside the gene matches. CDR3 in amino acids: CASSQKETSPFTDTQYF. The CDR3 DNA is TGCGCCAGCAGCCAGAAGGAGACTAGCCCGTTCACAGATACGCAGTATTTT.

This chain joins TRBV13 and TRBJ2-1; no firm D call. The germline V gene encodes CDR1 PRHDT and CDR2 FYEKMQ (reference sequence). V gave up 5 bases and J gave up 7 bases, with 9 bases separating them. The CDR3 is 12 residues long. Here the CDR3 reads CASSPFRNEQFF. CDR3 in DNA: TGTGCCAGCAGCCCATTTCGGAATGAGCAGTTCTTC.

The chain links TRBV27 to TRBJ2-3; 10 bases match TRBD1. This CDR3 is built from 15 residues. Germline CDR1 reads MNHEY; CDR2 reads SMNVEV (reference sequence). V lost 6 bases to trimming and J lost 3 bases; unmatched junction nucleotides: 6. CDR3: CASSQTGGATDTQYF. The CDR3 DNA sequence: TGTGCCAGCAGCCAGACAGGGGGCGCAACAGATACGCAGTATTTT.

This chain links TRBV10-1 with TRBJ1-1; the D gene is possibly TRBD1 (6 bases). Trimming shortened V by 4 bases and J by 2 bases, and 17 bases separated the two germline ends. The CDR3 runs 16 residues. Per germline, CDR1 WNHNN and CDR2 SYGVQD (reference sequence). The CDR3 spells CASSVGQDITNTEAFF. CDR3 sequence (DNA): TGCGCCAGCAGTGTGGGACAAGACATTACTAACACTGAAGCTTTCTTT.

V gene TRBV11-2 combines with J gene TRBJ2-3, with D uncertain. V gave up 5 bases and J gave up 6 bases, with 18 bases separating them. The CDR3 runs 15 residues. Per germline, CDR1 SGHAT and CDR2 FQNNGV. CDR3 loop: CASSKPAALHDTQYF. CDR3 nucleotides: TGTGCCAGCAGCAAGCCGGCGGCCCTCCATGATACGCAGTATTTT.

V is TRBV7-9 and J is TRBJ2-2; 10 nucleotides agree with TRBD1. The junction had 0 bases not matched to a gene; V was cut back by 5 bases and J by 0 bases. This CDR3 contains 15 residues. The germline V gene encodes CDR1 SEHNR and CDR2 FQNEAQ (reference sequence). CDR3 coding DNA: TGTGCCAGCAGCGGGACAGGGGCGAACACCGGGGAGCTGTTTTTT. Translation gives CASSGTGANTGELFF.

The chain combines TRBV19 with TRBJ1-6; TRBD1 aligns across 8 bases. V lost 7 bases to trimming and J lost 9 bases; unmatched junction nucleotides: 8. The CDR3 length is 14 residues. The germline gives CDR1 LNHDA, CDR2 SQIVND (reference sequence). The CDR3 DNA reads TGTGCCAGTACCTTCGGACAGGGTCTTTCACCCCTCCACTTT. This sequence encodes CASTFGQGLSPLHF. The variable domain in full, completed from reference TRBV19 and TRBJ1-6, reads DGGITQSPKYLFRKEGQNVTLSCEQNLNHDAMYWYRQDPGQGLRLIYYSQIVNDFQKGDIAEGYSVSREKKESFPLTVTSAQKNPTAFYLCASTFGQGLSPLHFGNGTRLTVT.

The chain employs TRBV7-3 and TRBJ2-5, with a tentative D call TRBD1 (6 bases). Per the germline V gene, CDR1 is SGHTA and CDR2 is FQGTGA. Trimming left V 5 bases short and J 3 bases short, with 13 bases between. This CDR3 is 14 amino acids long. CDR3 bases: TGTGCCAGCAGCGTGTCAGGGGAAGAAGAGACCCAGTACTTC. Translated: CASSVSGEEETQYF.

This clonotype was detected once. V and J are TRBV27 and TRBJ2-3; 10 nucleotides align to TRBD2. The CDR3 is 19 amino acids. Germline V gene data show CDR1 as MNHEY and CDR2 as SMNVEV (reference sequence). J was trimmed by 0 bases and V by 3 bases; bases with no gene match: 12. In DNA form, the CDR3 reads TGTGCCAGCAGTTTGAAGCCGGGACTAGCGAACCCTAGCACAGATACGCAGTATTTT. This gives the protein CASSLKPGLANPSTDTQYF.

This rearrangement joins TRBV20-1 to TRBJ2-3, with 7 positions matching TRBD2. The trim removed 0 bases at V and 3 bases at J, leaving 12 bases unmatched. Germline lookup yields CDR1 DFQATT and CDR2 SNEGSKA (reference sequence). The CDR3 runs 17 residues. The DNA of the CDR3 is TGCAGTGCTAGAGATCGACTAGCCCGGAGGGTAACAGATACGCAGTATTTT. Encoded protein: CSARDRLARRVTDTQYF.

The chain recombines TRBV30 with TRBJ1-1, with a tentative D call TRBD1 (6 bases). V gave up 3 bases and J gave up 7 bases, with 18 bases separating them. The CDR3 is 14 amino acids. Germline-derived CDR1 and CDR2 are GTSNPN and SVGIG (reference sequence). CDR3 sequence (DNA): TGTGCCTGGAGGGGGGACAAGGAACATAGTGAAGCTTTCTTT. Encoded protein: CAWRGDKEHSEAFF.

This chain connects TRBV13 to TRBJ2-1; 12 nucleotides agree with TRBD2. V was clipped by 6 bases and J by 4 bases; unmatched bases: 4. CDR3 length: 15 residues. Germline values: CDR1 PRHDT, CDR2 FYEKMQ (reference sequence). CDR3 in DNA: TGTGCCAGCAGGGCAACTAGCGGGGGGTACAATGAGCAGTTCTTC. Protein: CASRATSGGYNEQFF.